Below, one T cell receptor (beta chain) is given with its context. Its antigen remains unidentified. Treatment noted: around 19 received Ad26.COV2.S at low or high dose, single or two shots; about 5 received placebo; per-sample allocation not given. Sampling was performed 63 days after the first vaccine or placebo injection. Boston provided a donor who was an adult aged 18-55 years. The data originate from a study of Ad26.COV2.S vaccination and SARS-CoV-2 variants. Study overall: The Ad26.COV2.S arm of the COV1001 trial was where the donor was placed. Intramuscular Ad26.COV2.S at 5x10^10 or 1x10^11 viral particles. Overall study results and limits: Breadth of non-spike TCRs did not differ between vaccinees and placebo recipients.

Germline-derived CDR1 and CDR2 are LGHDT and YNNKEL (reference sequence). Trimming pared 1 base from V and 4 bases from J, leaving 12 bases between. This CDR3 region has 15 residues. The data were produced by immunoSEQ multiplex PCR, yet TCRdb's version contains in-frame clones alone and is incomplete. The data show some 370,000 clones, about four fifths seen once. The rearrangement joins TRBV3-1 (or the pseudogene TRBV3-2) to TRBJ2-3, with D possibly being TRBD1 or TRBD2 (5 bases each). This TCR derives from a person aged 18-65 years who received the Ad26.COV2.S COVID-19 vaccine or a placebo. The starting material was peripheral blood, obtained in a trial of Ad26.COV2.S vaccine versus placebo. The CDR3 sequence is CASSQGGYGADTQYF. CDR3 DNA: TGTGCCAGCAGCCAAGGGGGGTACGGTGCAGATACGCAGTATTTT.